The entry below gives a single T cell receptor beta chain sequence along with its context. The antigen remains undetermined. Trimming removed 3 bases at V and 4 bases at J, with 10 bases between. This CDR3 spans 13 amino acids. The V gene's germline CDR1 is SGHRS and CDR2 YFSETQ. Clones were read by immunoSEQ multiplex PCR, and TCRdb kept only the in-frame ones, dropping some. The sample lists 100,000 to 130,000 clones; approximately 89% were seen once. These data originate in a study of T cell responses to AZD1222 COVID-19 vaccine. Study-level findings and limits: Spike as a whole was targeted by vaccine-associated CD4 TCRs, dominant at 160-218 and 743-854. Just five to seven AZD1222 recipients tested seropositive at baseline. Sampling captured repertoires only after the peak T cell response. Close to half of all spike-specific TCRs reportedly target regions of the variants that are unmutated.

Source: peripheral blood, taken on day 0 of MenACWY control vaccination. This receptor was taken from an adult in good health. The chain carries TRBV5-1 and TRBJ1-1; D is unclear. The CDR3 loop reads CASSSDGSTEAFF. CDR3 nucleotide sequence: TGCGCCAGCAGCTCAGACGGGAGCACTGAAGCTTTCTTT.